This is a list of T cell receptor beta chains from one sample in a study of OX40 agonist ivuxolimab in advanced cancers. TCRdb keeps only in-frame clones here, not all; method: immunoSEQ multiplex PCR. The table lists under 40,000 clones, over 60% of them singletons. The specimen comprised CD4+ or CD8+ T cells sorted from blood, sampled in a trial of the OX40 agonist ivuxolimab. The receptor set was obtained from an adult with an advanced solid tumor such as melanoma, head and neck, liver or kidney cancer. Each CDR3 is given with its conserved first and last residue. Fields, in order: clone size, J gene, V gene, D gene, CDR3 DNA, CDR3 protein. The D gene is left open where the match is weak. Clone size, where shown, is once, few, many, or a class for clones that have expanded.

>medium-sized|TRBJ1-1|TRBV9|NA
TGTGCCAGCAGTGCAGAGCCGAACACTGAAGCTTTCTTT
CASSAEPNTEAFF
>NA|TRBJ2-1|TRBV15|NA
TGTGCCACCAGCACCAGGGGCTCCTACAATGAGCAGTTCTTC
CATSTRGSYNEQFF
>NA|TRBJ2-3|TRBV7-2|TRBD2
TGTGCCAGCAGTACCACTAGCGGGGGTGAGGTGGATACGCAGTATTTT
CASSTTSGGEVDTQYF
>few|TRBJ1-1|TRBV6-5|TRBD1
TGTGCCAGCAGAAGGACAGGGGGCACTGAAGCTTTCTTT
CASRRTGGTEAFF
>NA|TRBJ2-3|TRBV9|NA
TGTGCCAGCAGCGTAACCGACATGGTAGATACGCAGTATTTT
CASSVTDMVDTQYF
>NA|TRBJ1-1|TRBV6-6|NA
TGTGCCAGCAGCCCTACACAGACTTCAGGGGCTCCTGAAGCTTTCTTT
CASSPTQTSGAPEAFF
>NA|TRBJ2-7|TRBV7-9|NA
TGTGCCAGCAGCTCGAGGACCCGTCCTTACGAGCAGTACTTC
CASSSRTRPYEQYF
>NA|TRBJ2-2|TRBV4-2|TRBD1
TGTGCCAGCAGCATCCGGACAGGGGGCGCGTCCGGGGAGCTGTTTTTT
CASSIRTGGASGELFF
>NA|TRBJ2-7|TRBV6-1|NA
TGTGCCAGCAGTGAAAGAGACGGATCCTACGAGCAGTACTTC
CASSERDGSYEQYF
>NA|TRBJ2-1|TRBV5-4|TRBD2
TGTGCCAGCAGCCGCCGGGAAGCGGGGGTTGGCAATGAGCAGTTCTTC
CASSRREAGVGNEQFF
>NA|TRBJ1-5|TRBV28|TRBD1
TGTGCCAGCAACTCACCACAGGGGCCAAATCAGCCCCAGCATTTT
CASNSPQGPNQPQHF
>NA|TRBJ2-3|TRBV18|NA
TGTGCCAGCTCACCAGGAGGGAGGGGGCCGGCAGATACGCAGTATTTT
CASSPGGRGPADTQYF
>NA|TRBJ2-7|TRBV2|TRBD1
TGTGCCAGCAGTTCAGGGGGCCCCACGAGAGTCTTC
CASSSGGPTRVF
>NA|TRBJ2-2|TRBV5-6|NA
TGTGCCAGCAGCTGGGGCGGAAGGACCACCGGGGAGCTGTTTTTT
CASSWGGRTTGELFF
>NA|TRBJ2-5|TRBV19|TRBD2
TGTGCCAGTAGTACCCAACCGGGACTAGCCAACCAAGAGACCCAGTACTTC
CASSTQPGLANQETQYF
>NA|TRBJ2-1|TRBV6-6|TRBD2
TGTGCCAGCAGAGCTAGCGGGGTGGGTTACAATGAGCAGTTCTTC
CASRASGVGYNEQFF
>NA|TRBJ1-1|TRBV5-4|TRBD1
TGTGCCAGCAGCTTAGACAGGGTGCCGAACACTGAAGCTTTCTTT
CASSLDRVPNTEAFF
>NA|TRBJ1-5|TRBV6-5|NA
TGTGCCAGCAGACCGGGACAAAACAATCAGCCCCAGCATTTT
CASRPGQNNQPQHF
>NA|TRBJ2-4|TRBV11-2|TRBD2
TGTGCCAGCAGCTCCCGACTCGGACTAGCCCGCATTCAGTACTTC
CASSSRLGLARIQYF
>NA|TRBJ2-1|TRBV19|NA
TGTGCCAGTAGTCTTCTAGCGTGGGGAGCCGATGAGCAGTTCTTC
CASSLLAWGADEQFF
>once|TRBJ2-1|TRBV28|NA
TGTGCCAGCAGTTTCGGAGCGGAGCCAGGCAATGAGCAGTTCTTC
CASSFGAEPGNEQFF
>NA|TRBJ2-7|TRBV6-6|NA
TGTGCCAGCTCCTGGGATCGACACGAGCAGTACTTC
CASSWDRHEQYF
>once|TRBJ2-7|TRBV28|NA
TGTGCCAGCAGTCCAAGGGACCTCTCCCTCTCCGAGCAGTACTTC
CASSPRDLSLSEQYF
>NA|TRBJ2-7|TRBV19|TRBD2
TGTGCCAGTAGTCCAGGGACTACCACCTACGAGCAGTACTTC
CASSPGTTTYEQYF
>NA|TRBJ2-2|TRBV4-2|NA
TGTGCCAGCAGCCAAGAAAATGGGGAGCTGTTTTTT
CASSQENGELFF
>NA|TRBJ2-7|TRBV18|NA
TGTGCCAGCTCACCCTCCGGGAGACGTCAGGAGCAGTACTTC
CASSPSGRRQEQYF
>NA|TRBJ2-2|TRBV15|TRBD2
TGTGCCACCAGCGGGGTCCTAGCGGGAGGGCCGGAAACCGGGGAGCTGTTTTTT
CATSGVLAGGPETGELFF
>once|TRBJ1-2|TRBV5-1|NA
TGCGCCAGCAGCGTGACAGCTGCTAACTATGGCTACACCTTC
CASSVTAANYGYTF
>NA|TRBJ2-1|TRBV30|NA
TGTGCCTGGAGTGTAGCAGCGGGGCAGTTCTTC
CAWSVAAGQFF
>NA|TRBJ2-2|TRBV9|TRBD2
TGTGCCAGCAGCCGAAGGGCGCGGGAGTTAAATGCCGGGGAGCTGTTTTTT
CASSRRARELNAGELFF
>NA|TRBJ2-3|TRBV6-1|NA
TGTGCCAGCAGTGCTCCGGGACTCATCACAGATACGCAGTATTTT
CASSAPGLITDTQYF